Reported below is one TCR beta chain. Its antigen is not identified. This specimen comes from a study of graft-versus-host responses after intestinal transplantation. Study background: Each patient got anti-thymocyte globulin induction, then tacrolimus and steroids for three to four years. General observations from the study: Recipient marrow contained GvH clones, some of which appeared first in ileum or blood.

Generated by immunoSEQ multiplex PCR, the TCRdb table keeps only in-frame clones and is missing some. This table holds roughly 89,000 clones, roughly 91% found once. The clonotype comes from a human donor who received an intestinal transplant. Sequenced here: unstimulated CD4+ T cells sorted from spleen or lymph node cells, sampled before intestinal transplant.

CDR3 sequence: CASSSRGQGSYGYTF. The DNA of the CDR3 is TGTGCCAGCAGCTCTCGGGGACAGGGTTCTTATGGCTACACCTTC. The chain recombines TRBV9 with TRBJ1-2; 9 bases are shared with TRBD1. Germline V gene sequence: CDR1 SGDLS, CDR2 YYNGEE. V shed 4 bases and J 5 bases; nucleotides not matched to a gene: 9. The CDR3 totals 15 residues.